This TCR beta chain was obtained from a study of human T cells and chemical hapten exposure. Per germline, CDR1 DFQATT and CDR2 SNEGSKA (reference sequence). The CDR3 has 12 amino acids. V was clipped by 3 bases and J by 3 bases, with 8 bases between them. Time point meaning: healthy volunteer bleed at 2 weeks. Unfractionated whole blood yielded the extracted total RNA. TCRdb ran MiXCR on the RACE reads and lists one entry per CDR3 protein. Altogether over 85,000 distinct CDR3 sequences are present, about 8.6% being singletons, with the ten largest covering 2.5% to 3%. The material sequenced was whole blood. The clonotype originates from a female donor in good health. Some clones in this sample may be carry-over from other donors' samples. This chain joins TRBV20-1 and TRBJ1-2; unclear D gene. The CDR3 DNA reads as TGCAGTGCTAGTGGCAGCGACTATGGCTACACCTTC. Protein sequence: CSASGSDYGYTF.